This TCR beta chain was identified in a study of blood T cell repertoires in COVID-19. Across the study: Sites in the United States, Italy and Spain provided acute and convalescent COVID-19 samples.

CDR1 and CDR2 from the germline V gene are LGHDT and YNNKEL (reference sequence). The CDR3 loop spans 14 amino acids. V was clipped by 4 bases and J by 5 bases; unmatched bases: 5. Produced via immunoSEQ multiplex PCR; TCRdb's table is partial and in-frame only. The sample has 250,000 to 300,000 clones, over 65% seen once. The sequenced material came from peripheral blood. This TCR was sampled from a man aged 55 to 70 who had recovered from COVID-19. The chain links TRBV3-1 (or the pseudogene TRBV3-2) to TRBJ2-3; 8 bases fit TRBD1. The CDR3 sequence is CASSPWTGKDTQYF. CDR3 in DNA: TGTGCCAGCAGCCCGTGGACAGGGAAAGATACGCAGTATTTT.